This TCR beta chain comes out of a study of early T cells in non-severe SARS-CoV-2 infection. Study in general: Unsorted whole-blood RNA was sequenced in bulk, leaving chains unpaired. General study findings and limits: Using VDJdb, the matching emphasized anti-spike CD8 responses while missing private and CD4 specificities.

Unique molecular identifiers tagged individual cDNA molecules. In TCRdb, the 5' RACE reads were re-called with MiXCR into one record per CDR3 protein. The sample shows 40,000 or so distinct CDR3 sequences, approximately 7.9% of them seen only once. To note about this clonotype: Its antigen is not identified.

Here the sequenced sample was whole blood, taken at baseline. This receptor was taken from an adult who was a healthcare worker with PCR-confirmed SARS-CoV-2 infection or an uninfected control (not recorded which).

The CDR3 reads CASSPTGSVGELFF. The CDR3 DNA reads as TGTGCCAGCAGCCCCACAGGTTCGGTCGGGGAGCTGTTTTTT. This chain connects TRBV12-3 or TRBV12-4 to TRBJ2-2, with D maybe TRBD1 (5 bases). The CDR3 loop spans 14 amino acids. The V and J ends lost 6 bases and 7 bases respectively, with 15 bases between them.